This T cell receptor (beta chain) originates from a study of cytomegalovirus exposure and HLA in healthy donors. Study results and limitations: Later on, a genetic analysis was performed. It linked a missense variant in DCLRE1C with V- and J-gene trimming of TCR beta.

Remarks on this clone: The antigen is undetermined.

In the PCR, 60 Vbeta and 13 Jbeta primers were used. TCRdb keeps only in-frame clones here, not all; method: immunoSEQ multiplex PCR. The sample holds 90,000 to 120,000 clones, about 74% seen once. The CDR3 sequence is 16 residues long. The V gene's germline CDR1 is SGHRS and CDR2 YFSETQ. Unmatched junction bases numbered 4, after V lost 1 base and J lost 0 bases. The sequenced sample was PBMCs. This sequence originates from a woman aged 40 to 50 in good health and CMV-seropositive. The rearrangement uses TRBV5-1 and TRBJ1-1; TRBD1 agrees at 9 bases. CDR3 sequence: CASSLRQGDMNTEAFF. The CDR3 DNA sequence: TGCGCCAGCAGCTTGAGACAGGGGGATATGAACACTGAAGCTTTCTTT.